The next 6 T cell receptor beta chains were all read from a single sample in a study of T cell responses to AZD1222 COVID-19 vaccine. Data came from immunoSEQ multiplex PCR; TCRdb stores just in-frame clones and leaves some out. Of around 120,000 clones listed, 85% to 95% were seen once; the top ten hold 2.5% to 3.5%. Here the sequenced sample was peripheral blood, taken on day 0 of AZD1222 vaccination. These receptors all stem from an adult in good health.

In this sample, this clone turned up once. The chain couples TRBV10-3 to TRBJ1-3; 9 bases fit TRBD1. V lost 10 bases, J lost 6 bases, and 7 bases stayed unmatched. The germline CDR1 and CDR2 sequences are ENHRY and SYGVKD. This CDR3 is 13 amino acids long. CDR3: CATTGTGINTIYF. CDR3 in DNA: TGTGCCACCACCGGGACAGGGATAAACACCATATATTTT.

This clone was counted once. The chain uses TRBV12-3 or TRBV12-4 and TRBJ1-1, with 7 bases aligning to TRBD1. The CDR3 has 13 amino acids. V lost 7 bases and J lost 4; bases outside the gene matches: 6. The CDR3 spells CASILTGSTEAFF. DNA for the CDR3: TGTGCCAGCATCCTGACAGGGAGCACTGAAGCTTTCTTT.

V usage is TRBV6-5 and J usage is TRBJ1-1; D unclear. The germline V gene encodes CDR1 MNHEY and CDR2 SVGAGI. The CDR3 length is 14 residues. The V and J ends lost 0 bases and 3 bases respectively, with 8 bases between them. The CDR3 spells CASSYSLLDTEAFF. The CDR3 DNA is TGTGCCAGCAGTTACTCACTACTGGACACTGAAGCTTTCTTT.

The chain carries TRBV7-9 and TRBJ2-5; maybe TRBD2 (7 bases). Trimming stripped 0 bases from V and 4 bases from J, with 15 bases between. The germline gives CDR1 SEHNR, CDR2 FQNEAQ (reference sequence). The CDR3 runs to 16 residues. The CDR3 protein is CASSLATGRVGETQYF. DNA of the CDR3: TGTGCCAGCAGCTTAGCCACAGGGAGGGTTGGAGAGACCCAGTACTTC.

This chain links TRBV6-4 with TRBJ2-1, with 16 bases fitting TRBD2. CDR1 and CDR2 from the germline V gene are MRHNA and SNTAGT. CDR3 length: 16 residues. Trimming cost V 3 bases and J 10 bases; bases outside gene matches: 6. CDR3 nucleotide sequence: TGTGCCAGCAGTGAATCGGGACTAGCGGGAGGGGTGGAGCAGTTCTTC. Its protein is CASSESGLAGGVEQFF.

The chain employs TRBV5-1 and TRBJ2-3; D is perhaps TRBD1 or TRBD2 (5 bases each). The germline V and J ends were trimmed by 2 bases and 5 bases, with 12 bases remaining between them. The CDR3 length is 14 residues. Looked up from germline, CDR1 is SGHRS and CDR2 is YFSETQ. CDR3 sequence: CASSFTGGLDTQYF. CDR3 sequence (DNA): TGCGCCAGCAGCTTTACAGGAGGCTTAGATACGCAGTATTTT.